This T cell receptor beta chain appears in the sequencing data of a study of T cell repertoires in cytomegalovirus infection. Study overall: CMV epitopes used comprised recently identified HLA-C-restricted ones and well-studied HLA-B-restricted ones. The study, taken as a whole, reports: Identification of carriers of CMV plus the relevant HLA was achieved through cumulative public TCR beta family frequency. Clonotype analysis showed dominance of the ex vivo response by HLA-C-restricted CMV-specific TCR beta clonotypes.

V shed 6 bases, J shed 7 bases, and the junction held 12 bases outside the gene matches. The germline gives CDR1 MNHNS, CDR2 SASEGT. The CDR3 is made up of 16 amino acids. TCRdb re-analysed the reads in MiXCR, keeping a single row per CDR3 protein. The top ten hold roughly 58% of the sample, which has roughly 120,000 distinct CDR3 sequences, 32% seen once. This clonotype was seen repeatedly, ten times or more. Its antigen remains unidentified. This chain joins TRBV6-1 and TRBJ1-6; TRBD1 matches at 7 bases. The receptor was isolated from a human donor in good health (CMV status not recorded). Some clones in this sample may be carry-over from other donors' samples. The sample here was CD8+ T cells from cultured PBMCs, taken from culture after CMV antigen stimulation. The CDR3 is CASSRQGWSRNSPLHF. DNA for the CDR3: TGTGCCAGCAGCAGACAGGGATGGTCTAGAAATTCACCCCTCCACTTT.